Listed below are T cell receptor beta chains from one sample, sequenced in a study of OX40 agonist ivuxolimab in advanced cancers. Method: immunoSEQ multiplex PCR; TCRdb's copy keeps in-frame clones and lacks some. The table lists about 80,000 clones, 84% of them singletons, with 20% to 25% in the top ten. The source material was CD4+ or CD8+ T cells sorted from blood, sampled in a trial of the OX40 agonist ivuxolimab. These TCRs come from an adult with an advanced solid tumor such as melanoma, head and neck, liver or kidney cancer. Both conserved end residues are part of each CDR3. D genes are given only for firm matches. For some rows the clone size is stated as once, few or many, or as a class when expanded; others skip it.

>TRBD1|TRBJ1-4|TRBV2|14|.
CASSVQGMGEKLFF
TGTGCCAGCAGCGTACAGGGGATGGGTGAAAAACTGTTTTTT
>.|TRBJ2-1|TRBV18|15|.
CASSPPGSSYNEQFF
TGTGCCAGCTCACCACCCGGGAGCTCCTACAATGAGCAGTTCTTC
>.|TRBJ2-2|TRBV9|16|once
CASSLFGVLAPGELFF
TGTGCCAGCAGCTTATTTGGGGTGTTGGCACCCGGGGAGCTGTTTTTT
>.|TRBJ1-3|TRBV10-1|13|.
CASSPREGNTIYF
TGCGCCAGCAGTCCCAGGGAAGGAAACACCATATATTTT
>.|TRBJ2-3|TRBV7-8|11|.
CASSLANTQYF
TGTGCCAGCAGCTTAGCGAATACGCAGTATTTT
>TRBD1|TRBJ2-5|TRBV11-2|14|.
CASSSRTGQETQYF
TGTGCCAGCAGCTCACGGACAGGCCAAGAGACCCAGTACTTC
>.|TRBJ2-1|TRBV2|16|once
CASRLMGSSSYNEQFF
TGTGCCAGCAGGCTTATGGGAAGCAGCTCCTACAATGAGCAGTTCTTC
>.|TRBJ1-6|TRBV6-6|15|.
CASRAPGRPGSPLHF
TGTGCCAGCAGGGCTCCGGGACGTCCTGGTTCACCCCTCCACTTT
>TRBD1|TRBJ1-6|TRBV7-9|14|few
CASSFGQGGSPLHF
TGTGCCAGCAGCTTTGGACAGGGCGGCTCACCCCTCCACTTT
>.|TRBJ1-3|TRBV19|16|.
CASRSSGVGSGNTIYF
TGTGCCAGTAGATCGTCGGGGGTAGGCAGCGGAAACACCATATATTTT
>.|TRBJ2-1|TRBV6-5|14|.
CASGWGTGDNEQFF
TGTGCCAGCGGATGGGGGACTGGGGACAATGAGCAGTTCTTC
>TRBD2|TRBJ2-7|TRBV19|15|.
CASSASTSGAYEQYF
TGTGCCAGTAGCGCCTCTACTAGCGGTGCCTACGAGCAGTACTTC
>TRBD1|TRBJ1-4|TRBV19|15|.
CASSKTGDPNEKLFF
TGTGCCAGTAGTAAGACAGGGGACCCTAATGAAAAACTGTTTTTT
>.|TRBJ2-7|TRBV7-7|14|.
CASSASRGAYEQYF
TGTGCCAGCAGCGCTAGCAGGGGGGCCTACGAGCAGTACTTC
>TRBD2|TRBJ2-1|TRBV2|17|.
CASSEASGGGSYNEQFF
TGTGCCAGCAGTGAAGCGAGCGGGGGGGGCTCCTACAATGAGCAGTTCTTC
>.|TRBJ2-2|TRBV4-3|19|.
CASSQEQVPTTGKLGELFF
TGCGCCAGCAGCCAAGAACAGGTCCCAACTACAGGGAAGCTCGGGGAGCTGTTTTTT
>TRBD2|TRBJ2-7|TRBV7-2|15|.
CASSARLASRYEQYF
TGTGCCAGCAGCGCCAGACTAGCTTCTCGCTACGAGCAGTACTTC
>.|TRBJ2-1|TRBV4-1|17|few
CASSQEGAQGSYNEQFF
TGCGCCAGCAGCCAAGAAGGGGCCCAGGGTTCCTACAATGAGCAGTTCTTC
>TRBD2|TRBJ2-2|TRBV11-3|16|.
CASSLGRAGDTGELFF
TGTGCCAGCAGCTTAGGACGAGCGGGAGACACCGGGGAGCTGTTTTTT
>TRBD2|TRBJ2-7|TRBV2|15|.
CASSERLAGAIEQYF
TGTGCCAGCAGTGAACGCCTAGCGGGGGCTATCGAGCAGTACTTC
>TRBD1|TRBJ2-1|TRBV7-9|17|.
CASSLVIGQGVNNEQFF
TGTGCCAGCAGCTTAGTAATAGGACAGGGGGTCAACAATGAGCAGTTCTTC
>.|TRBJ2-7|TRBV19|11|.
CASSINDEQYF
TGTGCCAGTAGTATCAATGACGAGCAGTACTTC
>.|TRBJ1-3|TRBV7-2|13|.
CASSLESGNTIYF
TGTGCCAGCAGCTTAGAGTCCGGAAACACCATATATTTT
>TRBD2|TRBJ2-1|TRBV4-1|18|.
CASSPLLAGPNSYNEQFF
TGCGCCAGCAGCCCCCTGCTAGCGGGACCTAACTCCTACAATGAGCAGTTCTTC
>.|TRBJ1-1|TRBV2|13|.
CASSEEGFTEAFF
TGTGCCAGCAGTGAAGAGGGGTTCACTGAAGCTTTCTTT
>.|TRBJ1-1|TRBV4-2|15|.
CASSQPDGGYTEAFF
TGTGCCAGCAGCCAACCCGACGGGGGATACACTGAAGCTTTCTTT
>.|TRBJ2-5|TRBV5-4|14|.
CASSSSGTAETQYF
TGTGCCAGCAGCTCATCCGGGACGGCTGAGACCCAGTACTTC
>.|TRBJ1-6|TRBV7-8|14|.
CASSLASANSPLHF
TGTGCCAGCAGCTTAGCGTCGGCCAATTCACCCCTCCACTTT
>TRBD2|TRBJ2-7|TRBV5-8|14|.
CASSRTSVSYEQYF
TGTGCCAGCAGCCGGACTAGCGTCTCCTACGAGCAGTACTTC
>TRBD2|TRBJ2-3|TRBV7-2|15|.
CASSLEGGSTDAQYF
TGTGCCAGCAGCTTAGAGGGAGGGAGCACAGATGCGCAGTATTTT
>TRBD2|TRBJ2-5|TRBV4-3|16|.
CASSQALAAGQETQYF
TGCGCCAGCAGCCAAGCGCTAGCGGCGGGCCAAGAGACCCAGTACTTC